This is a list of T cell receptor beta chains from one sample in a study of CD8 T cells in ankylosing spondylitis. TCRdb re-analysed the 5' RACE reads in MiXCR, keeping a single row per CDR3 protein. Among more than 400,000 distinct CDR3 sequences listed, roughly 5% were seen once. The sequenced sample was blood, either unsorted or a sorted T cell fraction (not recorded which). All receptors derive from a male donor with ankylosing spondylitis. Both conserved end residues are part of each CDR3. The D gene is left open where the match is weak. Not all rows give a size; the values are once, few, many and, for expanded clones, a class.

d_call: NA; clone_size: many; j_call: TRBJ1-2; v_call: TRBV6-1; cdr3_aa: CASSERAGTYGYTF; cdr3_nt: TGTGCCAGCAGTGAAAGGGCCGGGACCTATGGCTACACCTTC
d_call: TRBD1; clone_size: many; j_call: TRBJ1-1; v_call: TRBV20-1; cdr3_aa: CSAPNDRGRTEAFF; cdr3_nt: TGCAGTGCTCCCAACGACAGGGGGCGAACTGAAGCTTTCTTT
d_call: NA; clone_size: many; j_call: TRBJ1-4; v_call: TRBV5-1; cdr3_aa: CASSLQGANEKLFF; cdr3_nt: TGCGCCAGCAGCCTACAGGGAGCTAATGAAAAACTGTTTTTT
d_call: NA; clone_size: many; j_call: TRBJ1-5; v_call: TRBV10-2; cdr3_aa: CASSEGWGFLNQPQHF; cdr3_nt: TGCGCCAGCAGTGAGGGGTGGGGGTTTCTTAATCAGCCCCAGCATTTT
d_call: TRBD2; clone_size: many; j_call: TRBJ2-1; v_call: TRBV7-2; cdr3_aa: CASSSPGRTYNEQFF; cdr3_nt: TGTGCCAGCAGCTCCCCCGGGAGGACTTACAATGAGCAGTTCTTC
d_call: NA; clone_size: NA; j_call: TRBJ2-7; v_call: TRBV7-6; cdr3_aa: CASTPGHLAYEQYF; cdr3_nt: TGTGCCAGCACCCCCGGACATTTAGCCTACGAGCAGTACTTC
d_call: TRBD2; clone_size: many; j_call: TRBJ2-3; v_call: TRBV7-8; cdr3_aa: CASSLAAGGGTDTQYF; cdr3_nt: TGTGCCAGCAGCTTAGCTGCGGGGGGTGGCACAGATACGCAGTATTTT
d_call: NA; clone_size: many; j_call: TRBJ2-1; v_call: TRBV4-1; cdr3_aa: CASSQGNWGGFYNEQFF; cdr3_nt: TGCGCCAGCAGCCAAGGAAATTGGGGAGGCTTCTACAATGAGCAGTTCTTC
d_call: TRBD1; clone_size: many; j_call: TRBJ2-3; v_call: TRBV7-2; cdr3_aa: CASSLGGQATDTQYF; cdr3_nt: TGTGCCAGCAGCCTAGGGGGACAGGCTACAGATACGCAGTATTTT
d_call: NA; clone_size: NA; j_call: TRBJ1-2; v_call: TRBV25-1; cdr3_aa: CASTAGTGYTF; cdr3_nt: TGTGCCAGCACCGCAGGGACTGGCTACACCTTC
d_call: TRBD2; clone_size: many; j_call: TRBJ2-7; v_call: TRBV28; cdr3_aa: CASSHRLAGGHEQYF; cdr3_nt: TGTGCCAGCAGTCACAGACTAGCGGGGGGGCACGAGCAGTACTTC
d_call: NA; clone_size: many; j_call: TRBJ2-3; v_call: TRBV24-1; cdr3_aa: CATSGWGPGADTQYF; cdr3_nt: TGTGCCACCAGTGGATGGGGGCCCGGAGCAGATACGCAGTATTTT
d_call: NA; clone_size: many; j_call: TRBJ2-1; v_call: TRBV5-1; cdr3_aa: CASSSQGNEQFF; cdr3_nt: TGCGCCAGCAGCTCCCAGGGGAATGAGCAGTTCTTC
d_call: TRBD1; clone_size: many; j_call: TRBJ1-1; v_call: TRBV5-1; cdr3_aa: CASSLNLQGVTEAFF; cdr3_nt: TGCGCCAGCAGCTTAAATCTGCAGGGGGTCACTGAAGCTTTCTTT
d_call: NA; clone_size: many; j_call: TRBJ1-2; v_call: TRBV6-1; cdr3_aa: CASKLQGTNYGYTF; cdr3_nt: TGTGCCAGCAAACTACAGGGAACTAACTATGGCTACACCTTC
d_call: NA; clone_size: many; j_call: TRBJ2-2; v_call: TRBV5-1; cdr3_aa: CASSLGPGPNTGELFF; cdr3_nt: TGCGCCAGCAGCTTGGGACCAGGCCCGAACACCGGGGAGCTGTTTTTT
d_call: NA; clone_size: few; j_call: TRBJ1-5; v_call: TRBV6-2/TRBV6-3; cdr3_aa: CASSPTVANQPQHF; cdr3_nt: TGTGCCAGCAGTCCGACAGTCGCCAATCAGCCCCAGCATTTT
d_call: NA; clone_size: many; j_call: TRBJ2-3; v_call: TRBV29-1; cdr3_aa: CSGGTVLTDTQYF; cdr3_nt: TGCAGCGGCGGGACAGTCCTCACAGATACGCAGTATTTT
d_call: TRBD1; clone_size: few; j_call: TRBJ1-2; v_call: TRBV4-3; cdr3_aa: CASSQLSRGPGGYTF; cdr3_nt: TGCGCCAGCAGCCAACTTTCCAGGGGGCCTGGTGGCTACACCTTC
d_call: TRBD2; clone_size: few; j_call: TRBJ2-3; v_call: TRBV20-1; cdr3_aa: CSASPGLAGADTQYF; cdr3_nt: TGCAGTGCTAGCCCGGGACTAGCGGGGGCCGATACGCAGTATTTT
d_call: TRBD2; clone_size: many; j_call: TRBJ2-1; v_call: TRBV28; cdr3_aa: CASRLAGGIYNEQFF; cdr3_nt: TGTGCCAGCAGACTAGCGGGAGGGATTTACAATGAGCAGTTCTTC
d_call: TRBD1; clone_size: NA; j_call: TRBJ2-1; v_call: TRBV20-1; cdr3_aa: CCASSYEGAITYNEQFF; cdr3_nt: TGCTGTGCTAGCTCATACGAGGGGGCGATAACCTACAATGAGCAGTTCTTC
d_call: TRBD1; clone_size: many; j_call: TRBJ1-3; v_call: TRBV28; cdr3_aa: CASNRGSGNTIYF; cdr3_nt: TGTGCCAGTAACAGGGGCTCTGGAAACACCATATATTTT
d_call: NA; clone_size: many; j_call: TRBJ2-1; v_call: TRBV20-1; cdr3_aa: CSAITPTYFKDAYNEQFF; cdr3_nt: TGCAGTGCTATTACCCCTACCTACTTCAAGGATGCCTACAATGAGCAGTTCTTC